This T cell receptor beta chain originates from a study of cytomegalovirus exposure and HLA in healthy donors. PCR was performed using 60 Vbeta and 13 Jbeta primers. Using immunoSEQ multiplex PCR, the repertoire was profiled, and TCRdb retains in-frame clones only, with some absent. The sample shows about 170,000 clones, around 79% of them seen only once. Unmatched junction bases numbered 5, after V lost 4 bases and J lost 1 base. Germline CDR1 reads SGHNT; CDR2 reads YYREEE (reference sequence). The length of the CDR3 is 15 residues. The TCR was taken from a woman aged 50 to 65 in good health and CMV-seropositive. Sequencing used PBMCs. The chain couples TRBV5-4 to TRBJ1-2, with 9 bases lining up with TRBD1. CDR3 sequence: CASSEGQGSNYGYTF. CDR3 DNA sequence: TGTGCCAGCAGCGAGGGACAGGGAAGTAACTATGGCTACACCTTC.